The T cell receptor (beta chain) under discussion was sequenced for a study of blood T cell repertoires in COVID-19. Study-wide context: Whether acute or convalescent, the COVID-19 samples came from the United States, Italy and Spain. T cells, B-cell-depleted T cells, or PBMCs supplied cDNA or gDNA.

In the original analysis: Amplification of reference gene primers was used by the study to estimate nucleated cell counts. The protocol was immunoSEQ multiplex PCR, while the TCRdb copy is restricted to in-frame clones and leaves out a portion. For V, J and clone size, that table is used; D and trimming come from the DNA. The table has about 220,000 clones, 87% seen once. The CDR3 covers 15 residues. The germline V gene has CDR1 SGHVS and CDR2 FNYEAQ. With V trimmed by 1 base and J by 6 bases, 3 bases remained unmatched. Everyone who took part was 18 to 89 years old, and they came from about two dozen US areas.

The source is a woman aged 25-40 years with acute COVID-19. This chain links TRBV7-6 with TRBJ2-2; 9 positions match TRBD1. Sequences were obtained from PBMCs or T cells enriched from blood (not recorded which). In DNA, the CDR3 is TGTGCCAGCAGCTTAGGGGACAGGGTGTCCGGGGAGCTGTTTTTT. This translates into CASSLGDRVSGELFF.